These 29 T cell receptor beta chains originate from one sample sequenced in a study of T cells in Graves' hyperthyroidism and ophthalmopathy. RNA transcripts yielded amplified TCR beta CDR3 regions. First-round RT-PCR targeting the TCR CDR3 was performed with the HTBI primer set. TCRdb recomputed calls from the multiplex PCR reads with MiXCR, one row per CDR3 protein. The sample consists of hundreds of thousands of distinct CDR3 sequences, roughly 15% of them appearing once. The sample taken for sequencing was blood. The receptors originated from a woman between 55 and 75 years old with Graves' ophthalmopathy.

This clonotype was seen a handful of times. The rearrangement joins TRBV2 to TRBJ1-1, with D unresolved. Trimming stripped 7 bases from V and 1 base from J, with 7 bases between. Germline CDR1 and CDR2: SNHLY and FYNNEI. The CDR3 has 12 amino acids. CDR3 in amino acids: CASMRRNTEAFF. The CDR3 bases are TGTGCCAGCATGAGGAGGAACACTGAAGCTTTCTTT.

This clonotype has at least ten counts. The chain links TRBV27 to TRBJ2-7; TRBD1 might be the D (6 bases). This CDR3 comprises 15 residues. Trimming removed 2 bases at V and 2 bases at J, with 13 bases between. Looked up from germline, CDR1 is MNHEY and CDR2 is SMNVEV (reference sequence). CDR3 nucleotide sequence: TGTGCCAGCAGTTTAACAGGGCGGTGGGCCTACGAGCAGTACTTC. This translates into CASSLTGRWAYEQYF.

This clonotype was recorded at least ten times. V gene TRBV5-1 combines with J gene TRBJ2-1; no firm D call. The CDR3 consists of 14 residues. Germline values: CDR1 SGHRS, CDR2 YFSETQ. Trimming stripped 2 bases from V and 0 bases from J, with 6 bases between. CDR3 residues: CASSFDSSYNEQFF. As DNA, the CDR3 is TGCGCCAGCAGCTTCGACTCCTCCTACAATGAGCAGTTCTTC.

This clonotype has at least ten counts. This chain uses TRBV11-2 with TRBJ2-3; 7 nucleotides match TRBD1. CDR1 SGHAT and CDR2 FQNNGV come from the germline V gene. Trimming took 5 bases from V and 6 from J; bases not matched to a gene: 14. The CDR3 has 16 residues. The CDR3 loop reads CASSLTGVRSTDTQYF. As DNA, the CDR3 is TGTGCCAGCAGCCTTACAGGGGTGAGGTCGACGGATACGCAGTATTTT.

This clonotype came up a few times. CDR3 in amino acids: CSARDPRTQTDTQYF. In DNA, the CDR3 is TGCAGTGCTAGAGATCCGAGGACTCAGACAGATACGCAGTATTTT. The rearrangement uses TRBV20-1 and TRBJ2-3; maybe TRBD2 (5 bases). CDR3 size: 15 residues. V was shortened by 0 bases and J by 3 bases, with 13 bases between the two germline ends. The V gene's germline CDR1 is DFQATT and CDR2 SNEGSKA (reference sequence).

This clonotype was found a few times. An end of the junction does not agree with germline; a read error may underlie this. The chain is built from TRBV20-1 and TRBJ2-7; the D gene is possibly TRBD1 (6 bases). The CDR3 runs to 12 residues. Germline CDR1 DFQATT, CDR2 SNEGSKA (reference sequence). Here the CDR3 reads CSTQGPSDEQYF. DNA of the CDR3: TGCAGTACACAGGGTCCCTCCGACGAGCAGTACTTC.

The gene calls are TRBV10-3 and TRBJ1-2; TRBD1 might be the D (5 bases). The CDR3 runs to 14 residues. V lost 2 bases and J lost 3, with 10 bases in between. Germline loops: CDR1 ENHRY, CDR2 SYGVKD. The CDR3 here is CAISEAREDYGYTF. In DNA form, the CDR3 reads TGTGCCATCAGTGAGGCCAGGGAGGACTATGGCTACACCTTC.

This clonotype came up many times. CDR3: CASSGMGGNEQYF. The DNA of the CDR3 is TGTGCCAGCAGTGGGATGGGGGGCAACGAGCAGTACTTC. This chain joins TRBV2 and TRBJ2-7; D tentatively reads TRBD1 or TRBD2 (6 bases each). The germline V and J ends were trimmed by 4 bases and 5 bases, with 12 bases remaining between them. From germline, CDR1 is SNHLY and CDR2 FYNNEI. The length of the CDR3 is 13 residues.

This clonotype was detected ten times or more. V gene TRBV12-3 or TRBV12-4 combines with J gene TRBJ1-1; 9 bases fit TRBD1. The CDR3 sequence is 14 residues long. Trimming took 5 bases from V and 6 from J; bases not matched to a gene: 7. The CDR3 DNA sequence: TGTGCCAGCAGTATGACAGGGGGGGATCCTGAAGCTTTCTTT. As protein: CASSMTGGDPEAFF.

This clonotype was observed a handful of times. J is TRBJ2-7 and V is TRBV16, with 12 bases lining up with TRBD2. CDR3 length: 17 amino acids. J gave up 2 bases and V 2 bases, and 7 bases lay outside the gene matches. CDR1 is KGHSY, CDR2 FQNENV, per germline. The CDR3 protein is CASSQGGTSGLPYEQYF. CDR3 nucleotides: TGTGCCAGCAGCCAAGGGGGGACTAGCGGGCTACCCTACGAGCAGTACTTC.

In nucleotides, the CDR3 is TGCGCCAGCCGAGAGACTGGGGCCAACGTCCTGACTTTC. The encoded protein is CASRETGANVLTF. The rearrangement links TRBV10-1 to TRBJ2-6; D ambiguous. This CDR3 is built from 13 residues. Trimming stripped 8 bases from V and 2 bases from J, with 7 bases between. Germline V gene sequence: CDR1 WNHNN, CDR2 SYGVQD (reference sequence).

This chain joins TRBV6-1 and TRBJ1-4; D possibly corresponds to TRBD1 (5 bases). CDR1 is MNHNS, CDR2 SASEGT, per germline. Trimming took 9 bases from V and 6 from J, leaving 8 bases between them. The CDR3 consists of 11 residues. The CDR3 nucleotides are TGTGCCAGTGGCAGGGATGAAAAACTGTTTTTT. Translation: CASGRDEKLFF.

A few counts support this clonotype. The CDR3 reads CASSLGKTGRPASVFF. CDR3 coding DNA: TGTGCCAGCAGTTTAGGAAAAACGGGACGCCCCGCTAGTGTGTTTTTT. The chain combines TRBV28 with TRBJ1-4, with D possibly TRBD1 on 5 matching bases. V gave up 2 bases and J gave up 15 bases, with 25 bases separating them. The CDR3 covers 16 residues. Germline CDR1 and CDR2: MDHEN and SYDVKM.

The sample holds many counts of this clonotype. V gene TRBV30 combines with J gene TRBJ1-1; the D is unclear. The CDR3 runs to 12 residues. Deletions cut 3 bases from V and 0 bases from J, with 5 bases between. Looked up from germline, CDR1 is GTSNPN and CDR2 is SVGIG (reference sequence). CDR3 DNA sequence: TGTGCCTGGAGCCCTGTGAACACTGAAGCTTTCTTT. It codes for CAWSPVNTEAFF.

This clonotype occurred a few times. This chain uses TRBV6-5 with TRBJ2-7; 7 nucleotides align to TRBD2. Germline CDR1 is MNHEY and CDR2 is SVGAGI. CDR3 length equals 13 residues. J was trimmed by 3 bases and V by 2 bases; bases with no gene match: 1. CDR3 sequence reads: CASSYQRDYEQYF. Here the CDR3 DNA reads TGTGCCAGCAGTTACCAGCGGGACTACGAGCAGTACTTC.

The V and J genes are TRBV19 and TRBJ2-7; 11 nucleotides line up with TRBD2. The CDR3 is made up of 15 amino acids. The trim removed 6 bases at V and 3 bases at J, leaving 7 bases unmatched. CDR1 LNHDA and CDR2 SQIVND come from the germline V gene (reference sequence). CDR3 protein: CASRPGTSGNYEQYF. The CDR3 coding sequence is TGTGCCAGTAGGCCCGGGACTAGCGGAAACTACGAGCAGTACTTC.

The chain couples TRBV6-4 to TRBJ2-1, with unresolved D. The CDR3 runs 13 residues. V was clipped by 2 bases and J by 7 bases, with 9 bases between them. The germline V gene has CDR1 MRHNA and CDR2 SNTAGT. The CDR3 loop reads CASSDETRNEQFF. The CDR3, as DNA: TGTGCCAGCAGTGACGAGACGAGGAATGAGCAGTTCTTC.

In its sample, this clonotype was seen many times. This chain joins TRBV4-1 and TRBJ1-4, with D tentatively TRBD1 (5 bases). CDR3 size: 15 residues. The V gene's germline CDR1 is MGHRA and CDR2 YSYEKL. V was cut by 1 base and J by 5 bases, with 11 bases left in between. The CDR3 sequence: CASSQVTGWNEKLFF. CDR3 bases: TGCGCCAGCAGCCAAGTTACAGGCTGGAATGAAAAACTGTTTTTT.

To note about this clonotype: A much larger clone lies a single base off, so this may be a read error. The CDR3 nucleotides are TGTGCCAGCAGGGGAGCGGGAATCCAAGAGACCCAGTACTTC. It yields the protein CASRGAGIQETQYF. V gene TRBV28 combines with J gene TRBJ2-5; 7 bases agree with TRBD2. The CDR3 has 14 residues. Trimming at V came to 6 bases and at J to 1 base, leaving 5 bases not matched to a gene. From germline, CDR1 is MDHEN and CDR2 SYDVKM.

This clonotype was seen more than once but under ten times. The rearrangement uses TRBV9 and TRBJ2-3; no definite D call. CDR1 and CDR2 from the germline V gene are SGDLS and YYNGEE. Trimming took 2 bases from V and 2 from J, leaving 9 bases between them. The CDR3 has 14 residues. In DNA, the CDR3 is TGTGCCAGCAGCGTTAGGAGTAACACAGATACGCAGTATTTT. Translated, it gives CASSVRSNTDTQYF. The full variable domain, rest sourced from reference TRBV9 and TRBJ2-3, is DSGVTQTPKHLITATGQRVTLRCSPRSGDLSVYWYQQSLDQGLQFLIQYYNGEERAKGNILERFSAQQFPDLHSELNLSSLELGDSALYFCASSVRSNTDTQYFGPGTRLTVL.

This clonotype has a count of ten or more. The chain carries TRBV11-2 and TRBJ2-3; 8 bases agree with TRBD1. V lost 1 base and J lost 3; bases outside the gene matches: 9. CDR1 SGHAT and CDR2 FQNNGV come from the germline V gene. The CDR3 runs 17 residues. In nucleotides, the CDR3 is TGTGCCAGCAGCTTAGGAGGCAGGGGGCGAAGAACAGATACGCAGTATTTT. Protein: CASSLGGRGRRTDTQYF.

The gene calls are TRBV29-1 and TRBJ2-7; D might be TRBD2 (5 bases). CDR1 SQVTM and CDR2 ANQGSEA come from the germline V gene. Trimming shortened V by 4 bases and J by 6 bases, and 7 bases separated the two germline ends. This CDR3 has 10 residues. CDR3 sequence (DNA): TGCAGCGTTGGAGGGCTCGAGCAGTACTTC. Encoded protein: CSVGGLEQYF.

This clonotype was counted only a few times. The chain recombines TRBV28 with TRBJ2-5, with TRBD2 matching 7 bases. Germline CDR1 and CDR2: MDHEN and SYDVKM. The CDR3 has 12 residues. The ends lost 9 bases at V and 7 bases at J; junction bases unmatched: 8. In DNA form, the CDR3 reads TGTGCCAGTGGGGGATGGGGGGGGACCCAGTACTTC. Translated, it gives CASGGWGGTQYF.

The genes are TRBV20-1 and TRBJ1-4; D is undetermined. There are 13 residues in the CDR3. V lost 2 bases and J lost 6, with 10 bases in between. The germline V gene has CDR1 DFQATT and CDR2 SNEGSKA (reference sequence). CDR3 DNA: TGCAGTGCTAGAATCCTACTGGATGAAAAACTGTTTTTT. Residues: CSARILLDEKLFF.

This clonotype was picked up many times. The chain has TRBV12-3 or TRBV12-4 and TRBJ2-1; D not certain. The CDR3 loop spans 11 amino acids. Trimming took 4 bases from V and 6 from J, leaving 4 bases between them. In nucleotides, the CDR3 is TGTGCCAGCAGTTCCCGCAATGAGCAGTTCTTC. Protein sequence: CASSSRNEQFF.

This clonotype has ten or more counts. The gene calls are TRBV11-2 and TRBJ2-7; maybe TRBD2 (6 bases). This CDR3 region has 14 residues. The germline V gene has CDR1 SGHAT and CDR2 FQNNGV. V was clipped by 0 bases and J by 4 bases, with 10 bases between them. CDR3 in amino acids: CASSLEAGLYEQYF. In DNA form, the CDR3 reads TGTGCCAGCAGCTTAGAGGCGGGGTTGTACGAGCAGTACTTC. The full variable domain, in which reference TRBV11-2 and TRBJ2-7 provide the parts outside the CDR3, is EAGVAQSPRYKIIEKRQSVAFWCNPISGHATLYWYQQILGQGPKLLIQFQNNGVVDDSQLPKDRFSAERLKGVDSTLKIQPAKLEDSAVYLCASSLEAGLYEQYFGPGTRLTVT.

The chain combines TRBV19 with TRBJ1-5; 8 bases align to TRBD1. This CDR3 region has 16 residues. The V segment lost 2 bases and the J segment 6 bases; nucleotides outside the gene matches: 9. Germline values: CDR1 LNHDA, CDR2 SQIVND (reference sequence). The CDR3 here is CASSILGQGGGQPQHF. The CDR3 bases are TGTGCCAGTAGTATACTCGGACAGGGAGGGGGTCAGCCCCAGCATTTT. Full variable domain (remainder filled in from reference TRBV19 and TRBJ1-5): DGGITQSPKYLFRKEGQNVTLSCEQNLNHDAMYWYRQDPGQGLRLIYYSQIVNDFQKGDIAEGYSVSREKKESFPLTVTSAQKNPTAFYLCASSILGQGGGQPQHFGDGTRLSIL.

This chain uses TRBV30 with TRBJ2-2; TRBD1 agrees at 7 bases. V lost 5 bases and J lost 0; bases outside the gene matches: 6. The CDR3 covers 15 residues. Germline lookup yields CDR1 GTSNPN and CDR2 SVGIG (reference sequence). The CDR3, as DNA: TGTGCCTGGTCGGACAGGCCGGCGAACACCGGGGAGCTGTTTTTT. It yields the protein CAWSDRPANTGELFF.

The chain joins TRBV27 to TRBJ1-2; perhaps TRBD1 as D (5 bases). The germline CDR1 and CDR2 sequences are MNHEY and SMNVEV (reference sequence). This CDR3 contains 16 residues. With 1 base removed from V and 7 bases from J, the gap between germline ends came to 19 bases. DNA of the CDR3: TGTGCCAGCAGTTTATTTTATGAGACACGGGGCTCTGGCTACACCTTC. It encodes CASSLFYETRGSGYTF.